This T cell receptor beta chain was found in a study of beta chain features in type 1 diabetes (dated by TCRdb to the late 2010s). The study in broad terms: Mean age, gender distribution, total cell number and subset yield did not differ between patients and healthy donors. A total of 107,917,701 sorted cells were examined across all samples, and the number of cells per subset was strongly correlated with RNA yield. Naive and central memory subsets were obtained from all 30 or so donors, but regulatory and stem cell-like memory subsets were isolated from only 8 patients and about eight healthy donors. In the study, TCRB repertoires of sorted circulating CD4+ T cell subsets from recently diagnosed type 1 diabetes patients were compared with those of matched healthy donors.

A single peripheral blood draw of around 0.11 L on average was collected from each donor into heparinised tubes. A BD FACSAria II and a panel including CD45RO, CCR7, CD25, CD127, CD95 and CD27 were used to sort naive, central memory, regulatory and stem cell-like memory CD4+ T cells. All sorted populations exceeded 95% purity. Right away, PBMCs were isolated by Lymphoprep density gradient centrifugation and were stained directly, with no culture step. Samples were stained and sorted in pairs, with one healthy donor and one patient per experiment, so that batch effects were minimized. Beyond this particular receptor, the publication reports: Because the HLA sub-analyses included only small numbers of individuals, any influence of HLA type on TCRB rearrangement was left unresolved. Naive, central memory and regulatory TCRB repertoires appeared to be more alike among patients than among healthy donors. Because cDNA was sequenced instead of genomic DNA, highly expressing activated cells could be over-represented, though the groups showed no difference in activation or CD3 levels. Type 1 diabetes patients showed a moderate but significant shortening of TCRB CDR3 length in all four CD4+ subsets. PCR may preferentially amplify shorter templates, but because patient and control samples were amplified and corrected together, any resulting skew would affect both groups equally. Patients with type 1 diabetes made fewer insertions and deleted more nucleotides at VDJ recombination sites, implying thymic rearrangement abnormalities.

The entire isolated RNA was reverse transcribed using the High Capacity cDNA Reverse Transcription Kit, and thus expressed TCRB transcripts were sequenced. Deep immunoSEQ sequencing was applied to naive, central memory and regulatory T cell samples, giving an average of about 3.7 million total reads per sample. Sorted cells were lysed in RLT buffer, and RNA was extracted using DNase-treated RNeasy Micro or Mini kits according to cell number. Each cell subset was processed separately to prevent cross-contamination, with patient and healthy donor samples processed together. Using the immunoSEQ multiplex PCR, TCRB sequences were amplified from cDNA into 87-bp fragments spanning the CDR3 region. Sequencing of the amplicons was done on the Illumina HiSeq platform. In the original analysis: Synthetic template baselines were used to correct PCR bias computationally, reads within Hamming distance 2 were collapsed together, and singletons that could not be merged were discarded. Reads were aligned against IMGT to assign V, D and J genes, CDR3 length and insertions or deletions at six rearrangement sites. Within each subset, clonotype counts were normalized to sorted cell number, after which true diversity and Gini coefficients were computed with the tcR R package. The overlap coefficient, calculated on TCRB nucleotide sequences, was used to measure repertoire sharing. This immuneACCESS table, as held by TCRdb, lists in-frame sequences with V and J called but not all clones. Of the missing ones, under half trace to an unresolved V gene in checked studies; the others have no known cause. V, J and clone size were drawn from that table, and D and trimming were deduced from the DNA. The sample table shows 300,000 to 350,000 clones, and 14% are seen once. The ten largest clones add up to approximately 7% of the sample.

The CDR3 sequence holds 15 residues, the cysteine and phenylalanine included. The entry retains the CDR3 DNA only, 45 bases that are in frame from base 1. CDR1 and CDR2 are read off the germline V gene as MNHEY and SVGAGI. Trimmed from V: 5 bases; trimmed from J: 1 base; junction bases lacking a gene match: 6. Only a few counts were recorded for this clone. This clone's antigen is unknown. No base quality values were provided; no much bigger clone lies one nucleotide off. The chain joins TRBV6-5 to TRBJ2-3, with 7 central nucleotides matching TRBD2. This TCR came from a man aged 30 to 39 in good health. Sequenced material: central memory CD4+ T cells from blood. The CDR3: CASSPTSARTDTQYF. Here is the DNA: TGTGCCAGCAGTCCTACTAGCGCTCGCACAGATACGCAGTATTTT.